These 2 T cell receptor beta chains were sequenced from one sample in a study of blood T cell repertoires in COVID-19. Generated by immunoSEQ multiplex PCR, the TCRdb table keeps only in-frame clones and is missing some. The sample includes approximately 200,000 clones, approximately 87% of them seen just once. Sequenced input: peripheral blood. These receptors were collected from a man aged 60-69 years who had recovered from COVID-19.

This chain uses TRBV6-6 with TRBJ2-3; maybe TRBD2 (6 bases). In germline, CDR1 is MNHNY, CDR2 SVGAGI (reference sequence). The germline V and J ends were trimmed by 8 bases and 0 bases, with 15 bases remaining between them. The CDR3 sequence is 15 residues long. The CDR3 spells CASGPFSGSTDTQYF. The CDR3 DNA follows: TGTGCCAGCGGACCCTTTAGCGGTAGCACAGATACGCAGTATTTT.

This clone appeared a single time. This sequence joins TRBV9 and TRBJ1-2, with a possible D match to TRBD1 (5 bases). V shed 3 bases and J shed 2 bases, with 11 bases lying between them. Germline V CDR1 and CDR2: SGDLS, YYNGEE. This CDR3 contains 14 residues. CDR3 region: CASSGRGWNYGYTF. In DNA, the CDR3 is TGTGCCAGCAGCGGAAGGGGCTGGAACTATGGCTACACCTTC. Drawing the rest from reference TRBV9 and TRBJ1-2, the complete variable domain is DSGVTQTPKHLITATGQRVTLRCSPRSGDLSVYWYQQSLDQGLQFLIQYYNGEERAKGNILERFSAQQFPDLHSELNLSSLELGDSALYFCASSGRGWNYGYTFGSGTRLTVV.